This T cell receptor beta chain derives from a study of glioma-infiltrating T cells after dendritic cell vaccination. Only patients with spare fresh-frozen tumor and over two years of follow-up were included. V was trimmed by 4 bases and J by 5 bases, leaving 9 bases between them. This CDR3 spans 13 amino acids. Germline CDR1 and CDR2: MDHEN and SYDVKM. The primer mix had 60 V beta and 13 J beta primers. The protocol was immunoSEQ multiplex PCR, while the TCRdb copy is restricted to in-frame clones and leaves out a portion. The data contain about 64,000 clones, about 81% of them seen just once; the ten biggest clones take up over 9%.

The chain employs TRBV28 and TRBJ1-5; possibly TRBD1 for D (5 bases). Sequencing was performed on blood, taken before dendritic cell vaccination. The sequence was obtained from a human donor with glioblastoma. As DNA, the CDR3 is TGTGCCAGCAGTTCGAGCAGGGATCAGCCCCAGCATTTT. It translates to CASSSSRDQPQHF.